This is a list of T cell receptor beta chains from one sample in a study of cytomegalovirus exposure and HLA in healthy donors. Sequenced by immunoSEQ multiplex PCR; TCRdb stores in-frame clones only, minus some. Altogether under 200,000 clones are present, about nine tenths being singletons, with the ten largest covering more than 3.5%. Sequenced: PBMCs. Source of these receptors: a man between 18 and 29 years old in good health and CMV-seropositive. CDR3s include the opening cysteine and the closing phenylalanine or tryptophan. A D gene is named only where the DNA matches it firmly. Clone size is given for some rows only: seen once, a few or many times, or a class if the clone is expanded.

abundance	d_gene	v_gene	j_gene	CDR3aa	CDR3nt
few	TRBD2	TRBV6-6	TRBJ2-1	CASRGLAGYNEQFF	TGTGCCAGCAGGGGACTAGCGGGGTACAATGAGCAGTTCTTC
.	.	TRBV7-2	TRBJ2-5	CASSLQQETQYF	TGTGCCAGCAGTTTACAACAAGAGACCCAGTACTTC
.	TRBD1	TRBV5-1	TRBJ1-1	CASSRDRGLRSEAFF	TGCGCCAGCAGCCGGGACAGGGGGCTGAGGTCTGAAGCTTTCTTT
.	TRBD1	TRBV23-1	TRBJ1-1	CASYRDSREAFF	TGCGCCAGTTACCGGGACAGTAGGGAAGCTTTCTTT
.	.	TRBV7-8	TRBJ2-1	CASVKELRGHNEQFF	TGTGCCAGCGTTAAGGAGCTCAGGGGACACAATGAGCAGTTCTTC
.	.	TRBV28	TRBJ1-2	CASRRAGVGYGYTF	TGTGCCAGCAGGAGGGCAGGGGTGGGCTATGGCTACACCTTC
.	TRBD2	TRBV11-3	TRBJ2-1	CASSSGTSGYNEQFF	TGTGCCAGCAGCTCCGGGACTAGCGGCTACAATGAGCAGTTCTTC
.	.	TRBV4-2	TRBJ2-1	CASSQGDSYNEQFF	TGTGCCAGCAGCCAAGGGGACTCGTACAATGAGCAGTTCTTC
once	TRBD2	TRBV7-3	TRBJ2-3	CASSLNPPRVWASREVVGTDTQYF	TGTGCCAGCAGCTTAAACCCCCCCAGGGTGTGGGCCTCGCGGGAGGTAGTGGGCACAGATACGCAGTATTTT
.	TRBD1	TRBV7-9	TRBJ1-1	CASVYTEGGFHTEAFF	TGTGCCAGCGTATATACCGAAGGGGGCTTCCACACTGAAGCTTTCTTT
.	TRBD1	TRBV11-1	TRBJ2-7	CASSSDRSSHYEQYF	TGTGCCAGCAGCTCGGACAGGTCCTCGCACTACGAGCAGTACTTC
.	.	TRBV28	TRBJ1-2	CASNKGRVYGYTF	TGTGCCAGCAATAAGGGGAGGGTCTATGGCTACACCTTC
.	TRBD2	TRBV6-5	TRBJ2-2	CASSYTSGRVSGELFF	TGTGCCAGCAGTTACACTAGCGGGAGGGTATCCGGGGAGCTGTTTTTT
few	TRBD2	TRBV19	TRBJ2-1	CASSIAAGVGNEQFF	TGTGCCAGTAGTATAGCAGCGGGAGTCGGCAATGAGCAGTTCTTC
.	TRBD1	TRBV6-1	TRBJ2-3	CASSVDRGGDTQYF	TGTGCCAGCAGTGTGGACAGGGGAGGGGATACGCAGTATTTT
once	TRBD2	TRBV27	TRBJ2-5	CASSLGLAEEETQYF	TGTGCCAGCAGTCTGGGACTAGCGGAAGAAGAGACCCAGTACTTC
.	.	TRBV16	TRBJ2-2	CASNSLANTGELFF	TGTGCCAGCAACTCATTGGCGAACACCGGGGAGCTGTTTTTT
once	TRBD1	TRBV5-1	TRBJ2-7	CASSSQPIQGTPYEQYF	TGCGCCAGCAGCTCTCAGCCGATACAGGGGACGCCCTACGAGCAGTACTTC
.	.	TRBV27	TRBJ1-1	CASSLSALQGNTEAFF	TGTGCCAGCAGTTTATCGGCTTTGCAGGGGAACACTGAAGCTTTCTTT
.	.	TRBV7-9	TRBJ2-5	CASSAGLYGETQYF	TGTGCCAGCAGCGCGGGACTGTATGGGGAGACCCAGTACTTC
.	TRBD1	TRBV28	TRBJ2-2	CASRTGGTGELFF	TGTGCCAGCAGAACAGGGGGCACCGGGGAGCTGTTTTTT
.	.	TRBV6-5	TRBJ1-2	CASSYPSQTGGYTF	TGTGCCAGCAGTTACCCATCACAGACAGGTGGCTACACCTTC
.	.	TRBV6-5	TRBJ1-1	CASSYLQENTEAFF	TGTGCCAGCAGTTACTTACAAGAAAACACTGAAGCTTTCTTT
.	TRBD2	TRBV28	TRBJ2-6	CASSALTSGRPPPGANVLTF	TGTGCCAGCAGTGCTCTAACTAGCGGGAGGCCCCCCCCTGGGGCCAACGTCCTGACTTTC
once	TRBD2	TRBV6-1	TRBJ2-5	CASSGGGQETQYF	TGTGCCAGCAGTGGGGGGGGCCAAGAGACCCAGTACTTC
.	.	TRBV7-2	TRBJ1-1	CASSPYLNTEAFF	TGTGCCAGCAGCCCCTACTTAAACACTGAAGCTTTCTTT
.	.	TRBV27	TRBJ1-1	CASSLYLGMNTEAFF	TGTGCCAGCAGTTTATACCTCGGGATGAACACTGAAGCTTTCTTT
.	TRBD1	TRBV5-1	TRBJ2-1	CASSSQGTGVVNEQFF	TGCGCCAGCAGCTCCCAAGGGACAGGAGTAGTCAATGAGCAGTTCTTC
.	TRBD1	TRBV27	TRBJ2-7	CASSMTRGQGQREYTYEQYF	TGTGCCAGCAGTATGACGCGGGGACAGGGACAACGGGAATACACCTACGAGCAGTACTTC
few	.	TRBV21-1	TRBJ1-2	CATRQGGYTF	TGTGCCACTCGACAGGGGGGCTACACCTTC
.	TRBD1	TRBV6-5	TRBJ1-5	CASSPSGQGYQPQHF	TGTGCCAGCAGTCCCTCGGGACAGGGGTATCAGCCCCAGCATTTT
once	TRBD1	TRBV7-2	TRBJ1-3	CASSRYGTARNTIYF	TGTGCCAGCAGCCGATATGGGACAGCCAGAAACACCATATATTTT
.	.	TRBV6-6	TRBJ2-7	CASRPGKTYEQYF	TGTGCCAGCAGGCCGGGAAAAACCTACGAGCAGTACTTC
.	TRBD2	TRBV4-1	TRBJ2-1	CASSQGASGRAHYNEQFF	TGCGCCAGCAGCCAAGGCGCTAGCGGGAGGGCCCATTACAATGAGCAGTTCTTC
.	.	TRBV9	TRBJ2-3	CASSVDRWDTQYF	TGTGCCAGCAGCGTAGATCGGTGGGATACGCAGTATTTT
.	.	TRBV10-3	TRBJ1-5	CAISGTENSNQPQHF	TGTGCCATCAGTGGGACAGAGAATAGCAATCAGCCCCAGCATTTT
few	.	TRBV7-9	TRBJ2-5	CASSLAMGGETQYF	TGTGCCAGCAGCTTAGCAATGGGGGGAGAGACCCAGTACTTC
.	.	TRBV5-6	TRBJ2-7	CASSLVGRDHYEQYF	TGTGCCAGCAGCTTGGTGGGTCGGGATCACTACGAGCAGTACTTC
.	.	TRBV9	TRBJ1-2	CASSVAPAGLYGYTF	TGTGCCAGCAGCGTAGCTCCGGCAGGGTTGTATGGCTACACCTTC
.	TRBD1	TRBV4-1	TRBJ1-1	CASRPTGVQNTEAFF	TGCGCCAGCAGGCCGACAGGGGTCCAGAACACTGAAGCTTTCTTT
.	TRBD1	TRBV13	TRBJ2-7	CASSADRRHSYEQYF	TGTGCCAGCAGCGCGGACAGGAGGCATTCCTACGAGCAGTACTTC